The rows below give T cell receptor beta chains drawn from one sample of a study of shared clonotypes between healthy human individuals. Assay: immunoSEQ multiplex PCR; the TCRdb copy retains only in-frame clones and omits some. The table has nearly 2 million clones, 85% to 95% seen once. Input material: naive CD8+ T cells sorted from blood. The receptors here all came from a man younger than 35 in good health. CDR3s include the opening cysteine and the closing phenylalanine or tryptophan.

CASSQVPVNYGYTF,TRBV4-1
CATSREDSSYNSPLHF,TRBV15
CASSQAVGSYGYTF,TRBV5-1
CAISSVGSYNEQFF,TRBV10-3
CATSSGQGEGDTQYF,TRBV15
CASSTGTGYSPLHF,TRBV2
CASTLTGDETEAFF,TRBV6-5
CASSIWGDQPQHF,TRBV19
CASSLGQGLSYEQYF,TRBV5-6
CASRDRTNEKLFF,TRBV6-5
CASSGTSASYEQYF,TRBV19
CASSSGTLSTDTQYF,TRBV7-2
CASSYSPGNTIYF,TRBV7-2
CASSSWAGTTNEKLFF,TRBV5-6
CASSSGTGFDEQYF,TRBV7-2
CASSSGLAGGPGETQYF,TRBV11-2
CASKGETQYF,TRBV11-2
CASSKQGQGVPIGSPLHF,TRBV21-1
CASSLGWADPNYGYTF,TRBV27
CASSRELWDTEAFF,TRBV7-7